The present TCR beta chain was sequenced within a study of cytomegalovirus exposure and HLA in healthy donors. Study conclusions and caveats: Relative to equally common others, HLA-associated TCR beta chains showed greater clonal expansion in a later analysis.

The PCR employed 60 Vbeta primers together with 13 Jbeta primers. Repertoires were generated with immunoSEQ multiplex PCR, while TCRdb's copy carries only in-frame clones and drops some. Among some 180,000 clones listed, roughly 80% were seen once. Only one count was recorded for this clone. What it recognizes is unknown. The CDR3 is 13 residues long. Germline V gives CDR1 SGHTA, CDR2 FQGNSA. Trimming cost V 4 bases and J 6 bases; bases outside gene matches: 4. This receptor was obtained from a man in his forties in good health and CMV-seropositive. This chain links TRBV7-2 with TRBJ1-1, with TRBD1 matching 8 bases. The material sequenced was PBMCs. CDR3 protein: CASSSQGAAEAFF. CDR3 nucleotides: TGTGCCAGCAGCTCGCAGGGGGCAGCTGAAGCTTTCTTT.